This passage covers 19 T cell receptor beta chains from one sample sequenced in a study of monozygotic twins with inflammatory bowel disease (dated by TCRdb to the late 2010s). Library prep was done by 5' RACE. Sequencer: Illumina HiSeq 2500. Each entry corresponds to one CDR3 protein sequence from reads that TCRdb reprocessed, and DNA is not given. The sample table records about 440,000 distinct CDR3 sequences. The ten largest make up roughly 2.3% of the sample. Input material: blood. The receptors originated from a human donor with ulcerative colitis or Crohn's disease, or a healthy co-twin of an affected twin (not recorded which).

V and J are TRBV3-1 and TRBJ2-6. The CDR3 contains 16 residues. The germline gives CDR1 LGHDT, CDR2 YNNKEL (reference sequence). The CDR3 reads CASSQDRLAGANVLTF.

V usage is TRBV7-9 and J usage is TRBJ1-2; with no DNA, the TCRdb D assignment of TRBD1 cannot be verified. The CDR3 has 15 residues. Germline CDR1 SEHNR, CDR2 FQNEAQ (reference sequence). The CDR3 loop is CASSGTETSNYGYTF.

The chain is built from TRBV9 and TRBJ1-2. The CDR3 extends over 13 amino acids. Germline CDR1 reads SGDLS; CDR2 reads YYNGEE. CDR3 sequence reads: CASTEANNYGYTF.

The V and J genes are TRBV28 and TRBJ1-1. The CDR3 is 11 residues long. CDR1 is MDHEN, CDR2 SYDVKM, per germline. CDR3 amino acids: CASSGEVVGFF.

This chain connects TRBV5-1 to TRBJ2-3; TCRdb calls TRBD1, which cannot be checked without DNA. This CDR3 contains 18 residues. Germline-derived CDR1 and CDR2 are SGHRS and YFSETQ. The CDR3 loop reads CASSLSPSGTGGTDTQYF.

The V gene is TRBV15, the J gene TRBJ1-1; the D call of TRBD1 rests on TCRdb alone, since no DNA is present to check it. Germline V gene sequence: CDR1 LNHNV, CDR2 YYDKDF (reference sequence). CDR3 length: 13 amino acids. CDR3 sequence: CATSNPGLTEAFF.

This chain links TRBV7-2 with TRBJ2-7. This CDR3 has 14 amino acids. Germline V gives CDR1 SGHTA, CDR2 FQGNSA. CDR3 amino acids: CASSLKGIDLEQYF.

The chain employs TRBV3-1 and TRBJ2-1; TCRdb's assignment of TRBD1 cannot be checked, as there is no DNA. The CDR3 length is 15 residues. CDR1 and CDR2 from the germline V gene are LGHDT and YNNKEL (reference sequence). CDR3 protein: CASSQRRTGGGEQFF.

The chain carries TRBV7-9 and TRBJ2-6. The CDR3 has 14 amino acids. Germline V gene lookup returns CDR1 SEHNR and CDR2 FQNEAQ (reference sequence). The chain's CDR3 is CASSPRQGTNVLTF.

J is TRBJ2-1 and V is TRBV6-6; TCRdb's D call, TRBD2, is unchecked because there is no DNA. The CDR3 consists of 13 residues. Germline lookup yields CDR1 MNHNY and CDR2 SVGAGI (reference sequence). Here the CDR3 reads CASSTRGRNEQFF.

The chain uses TRBV9 and TRBJ2-5. The CDR3 loop spans 15 amino acids. Germline-derived CDR1 and CDR2 are SGDLS and YYNGEE. CDR3: CASSVAPLLQETQYF. Based on the CDR3 plus reference TRBV9 and TRBJ2-5, the full variable domain is DSGVTQTPKHLITATGQRVTLRCSPRSGDLSVYWYQQSLDQGLQFLIQYYNGEERAKGNILERFSAQQFPDLHSELNLSSLELGDSALYFCASSVAPLLQETQYFGPGTRLLVL.

The V call is TRBV4-1, the J call TRBJ2-7; TCRdb indicates TRBD1, and absent DNA this call remains unverified. The CDR3 contains 13 residues. Germline CDR1 reads MGHRA; CDR2 reads YSYEKL. The CDR3 region is CASSGTGDYEQYF.

CDR3 residues: CATSRDNSDHLNTEAFF. The rearrangement joins TRBV15 to TRBJ1-1. The CDR3 covers 17 residues. Germline V gene sequence: CDR1 LNHNV, CDR2 YYDKDF (reference sequence).

The J gene is TRBJ2-5, the V gene TRBV24-1; TCRdb gives TRBD1 as the D gene, but with no DNA this cannot be confirmed. This CDR3 is 13 amino acids long. From germline, CDR1 is KGHDR and CDR2 SFDVKD. The CDR3 is CATSGTGQETQYF.

V and J are TRBV5-1 and TRBJ2-7. The CDR3 runs 14 residues. Germline CDR1 and CDR2: SGHRS and YFSETQ. CDR3 sequence reads: CASSLEWGTYEQYF.

The V gene is TRBV7-9, the J gene TRBJ1-1; TCRdb calls TRBD1, which cannot be checked without DNA. Germline CDR1 and CDR2: SEHNR and FQNEAQ (reference sequence). CDR3 size: 14 residues. The chain's CDR3 is CASSPAAQNTEAFF.

This chain connects TRBV20-1 to TRBJ2-2. In germline, CDR1 is DFQATT, CDR2 SNEGSKA (reference sequence). The CDR3 sequence is 15 residues long. CDR3 loop: CSARGALEETGELFF.

The chain joins TRBV6-5 to TRBJ2-1; TCRdb calls TRBD2, which cannot be checked without DNA. Germline V gene data show CDR1 as MNHEY and CDR2 as SVGAGI. The CDR3 is made up of 15 amino acids. The CDR3 sequence: CASRDSPSPYNEQFF.

This chain links TRBV11-2 with TRBJ2-1; the D gene TCRdb calls, TRBD2, cannot be checked with no DNA. Germline V gives CDR1 SGHAT, CDR2 FQNNGV. The CDR3 is made up of 18 amino acids. CDR3 protein: CASTPGGSGFRSYNEQFF. The whole variable domain, filled in from reference TRBV11-2 and TRBJ2-1, reads EAGVAQSPRYKIIEKRQSVAFWCNPISGHATLYWYQQILGQGPKLLIQFQNNGVVDDSQLPKDRFSAERLKGVDSTLKIQPAKLEDSAVYLCASTPGGSGFRSYNEQFFGPGTRLTVL.